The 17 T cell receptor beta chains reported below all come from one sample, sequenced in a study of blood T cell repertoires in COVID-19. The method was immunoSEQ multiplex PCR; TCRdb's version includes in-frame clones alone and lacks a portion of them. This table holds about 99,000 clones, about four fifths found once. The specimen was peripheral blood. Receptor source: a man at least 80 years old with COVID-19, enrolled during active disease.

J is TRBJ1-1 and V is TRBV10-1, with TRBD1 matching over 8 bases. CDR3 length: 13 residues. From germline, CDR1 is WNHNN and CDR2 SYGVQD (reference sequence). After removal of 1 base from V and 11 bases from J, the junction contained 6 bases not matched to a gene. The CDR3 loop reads CASSEFGQGRAFF. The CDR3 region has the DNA TGCGCCAGCAGTGAGTTTGGACAGGGTCGGGCTTTCTTT.

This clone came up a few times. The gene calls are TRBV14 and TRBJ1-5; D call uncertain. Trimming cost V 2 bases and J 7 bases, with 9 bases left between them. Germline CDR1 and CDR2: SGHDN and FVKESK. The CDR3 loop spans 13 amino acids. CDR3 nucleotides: TGTGCCAGCAGCCAATTCGCAGGCCAGCCCCAGCATTTT. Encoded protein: CASSQFAGQPQHF.

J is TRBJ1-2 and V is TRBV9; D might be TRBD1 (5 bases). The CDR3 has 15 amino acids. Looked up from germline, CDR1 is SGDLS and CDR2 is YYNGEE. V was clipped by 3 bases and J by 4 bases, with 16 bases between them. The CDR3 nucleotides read TGTGCCAGCAGCGGGGACTGGGCGTCGATCTATGGCTACACCTTC. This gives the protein CASSGDWASIYGYTF.

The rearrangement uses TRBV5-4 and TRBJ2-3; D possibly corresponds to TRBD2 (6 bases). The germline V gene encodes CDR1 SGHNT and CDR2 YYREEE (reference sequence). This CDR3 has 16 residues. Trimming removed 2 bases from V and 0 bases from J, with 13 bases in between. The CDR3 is CASSLGTGTSTDTQYF. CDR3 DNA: TGTGCCAGCAGCTTAGGTACGGGGACTAGCACAGATACGCAGTATTTT.

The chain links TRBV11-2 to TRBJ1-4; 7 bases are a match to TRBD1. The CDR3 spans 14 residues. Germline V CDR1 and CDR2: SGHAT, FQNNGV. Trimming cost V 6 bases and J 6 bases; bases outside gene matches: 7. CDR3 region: CASRPDRAYEKLFF. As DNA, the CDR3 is TGTGCCAGCAGACCCGACAGGGCTTATGAAAAACTGTTTTTT. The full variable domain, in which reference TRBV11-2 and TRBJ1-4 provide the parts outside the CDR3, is EAGVAQSPRYKIIEKRQSVAFWCNPISGHATLYWYQQILGQGPKLLIQFQNNGVVDDSQLPKDRFSAERLKGVDSTLKIQPAKLEDSAVYLCASRPDRAYEKLFFGSGTQLSVL.

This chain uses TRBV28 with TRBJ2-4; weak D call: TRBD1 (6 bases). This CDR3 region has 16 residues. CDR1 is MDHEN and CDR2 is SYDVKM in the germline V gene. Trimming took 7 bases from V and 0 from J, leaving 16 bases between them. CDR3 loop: CASTHRTDLAKNIQYF. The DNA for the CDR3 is TGTGCCAGCACCCATCGGACAGACCTAGCCAAAAACATTCAGTACTTC.

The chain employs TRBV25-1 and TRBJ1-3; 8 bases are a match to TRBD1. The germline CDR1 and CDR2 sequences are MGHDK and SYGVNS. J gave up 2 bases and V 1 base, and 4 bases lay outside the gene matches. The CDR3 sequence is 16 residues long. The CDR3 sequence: CASSEFQGAAGNTIYF. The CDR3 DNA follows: TGTGCCAGCAGTGAATTCCAGGGGGCTGCTGGAAACACCATATATTTT.

As DNA, the CDR3 is TGTGCCAGCGGATCTGGAGGAGCGGGCGATCAGCCCCAGCATTTT. Translation gives CASGSGGAGDQPQHF. This sequence joins TRBV6-5 and TRBJ1-5; D not resolved. CDR1 and CDR2 from the germline V gene are MNHEY and SVGAGI. The CDR3 is 15 residues long. The V and J ends lost 8 bases and 5 bases respectively, with 19 bases between them.

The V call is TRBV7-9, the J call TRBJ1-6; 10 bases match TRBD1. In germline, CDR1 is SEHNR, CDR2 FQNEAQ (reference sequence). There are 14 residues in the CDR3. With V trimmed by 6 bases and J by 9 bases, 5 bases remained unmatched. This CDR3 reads CASRMGQGFSPLHF. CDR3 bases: TGTGCCAGCAGGATGGGACAGGGGTTTTCACCCCTCCACTTT.

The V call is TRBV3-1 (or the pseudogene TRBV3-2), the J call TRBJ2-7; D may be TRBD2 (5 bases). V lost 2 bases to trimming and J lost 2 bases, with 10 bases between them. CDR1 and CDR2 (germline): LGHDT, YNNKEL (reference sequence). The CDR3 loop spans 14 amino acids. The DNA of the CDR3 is TGTGCCAGCAGCCAAACCCGGGGTCCCTACGAGCAGTACTTC. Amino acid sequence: CASSQTRGPYEQYF.

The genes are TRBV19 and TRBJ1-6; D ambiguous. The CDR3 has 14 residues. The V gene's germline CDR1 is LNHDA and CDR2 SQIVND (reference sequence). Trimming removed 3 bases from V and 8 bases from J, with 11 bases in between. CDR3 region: CASSIRGPDSPLHF. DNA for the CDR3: TGTGCCAGTAGTATTCGGGGTCCGGATTCACCCCTCCACTTT.

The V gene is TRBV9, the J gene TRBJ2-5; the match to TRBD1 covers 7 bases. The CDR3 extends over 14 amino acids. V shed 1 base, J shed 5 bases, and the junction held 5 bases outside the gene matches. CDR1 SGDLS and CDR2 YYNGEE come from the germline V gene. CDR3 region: CASSVRGGAETQYF. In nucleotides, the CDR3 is TGTGCCAGCAGCGTACGAGGGGGCGCGGAGACCCAGTACTTC.

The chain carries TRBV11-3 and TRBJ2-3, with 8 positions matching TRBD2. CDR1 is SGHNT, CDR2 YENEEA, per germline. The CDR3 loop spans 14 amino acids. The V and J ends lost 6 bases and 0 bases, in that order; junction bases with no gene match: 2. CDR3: CASSRGGSTDTQYF. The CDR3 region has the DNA TGTGCCAGCAGTCGGGGGGGCAGCACAGATACGCAGTATTTT.

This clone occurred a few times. CDR3 DNA: TGCAGCGTTGGGGGACAGGTATCCTACAATGAGCAGTTCTTC. Its translation: CSVGGQVSYNEQFF. The chain links TRBV29-1 to TRBJ2-1; 8 positions agree with TRBD1. J lost 1 base, V lost 4 bases, and 3 bases had no gene match. The CDR3 is 14 residues long. CDR1 and CDR2 from the germline V gene are SQVTM and ANQGSEA.

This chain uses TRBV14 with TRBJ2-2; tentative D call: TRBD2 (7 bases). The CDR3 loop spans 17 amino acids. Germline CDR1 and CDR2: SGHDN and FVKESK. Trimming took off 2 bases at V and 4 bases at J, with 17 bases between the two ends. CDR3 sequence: CASSQLTFRGGTGELFF. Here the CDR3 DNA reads TGTGCCAGCAGCCAACTCACCTTTAGGGGGGGCACCGGGGAGCTGTTTTTT.

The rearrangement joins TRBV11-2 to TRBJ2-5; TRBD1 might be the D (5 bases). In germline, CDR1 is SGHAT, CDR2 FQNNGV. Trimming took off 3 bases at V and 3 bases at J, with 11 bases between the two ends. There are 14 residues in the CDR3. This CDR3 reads CASSFSTDKETQYF. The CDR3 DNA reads TGTGCCAGCAGCTTCTCGACAGACAAAGAGACCCAGTACTTC.

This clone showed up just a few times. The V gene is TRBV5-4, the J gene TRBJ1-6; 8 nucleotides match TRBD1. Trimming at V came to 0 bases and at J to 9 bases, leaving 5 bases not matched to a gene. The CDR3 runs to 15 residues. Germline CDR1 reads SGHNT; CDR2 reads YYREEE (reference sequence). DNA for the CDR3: TGTGCCAGCAGCTTGGATCGTGACAGGGGTTCACCCCTCCACTTT. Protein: CASSLDRDRGSPLHF.